One and the same sample provided the 15 T cell receptor beta chains below, sequenced in a study of PD-1 blockade in classical Hodgkin lymphoma. Clones were read by immunoSEQ multiplex PCR, and TCRdb kept only the in-frame ones, dropping some. In the table there are around 58,000 clones, more than 75% of which are singletons. Exposure to brentuximab vedotin varied, and each patient had relapsed following autologous stem cell transplantation. Specimen: peripheral blood mononuclear cells (PBMCs), collected at baseline. Receptors originate from a human donor with classical Hodgkin lymphoma.

The chain carries TRBV4-1 and TRBJ1-6; 7 bases match TRBD1. The CDR3 is 16 amino acids. The germline gives CDR1 MGHRA, CDR2 YSYEKL. V shed 0 bases and J 6 bases; nucleotides not matched to a gene: 5. The chain's CDR3 is CASSQEGGQSNSPLHF. CDR3 nucleotides: TGCGCCAGCAGCCAAGAGGGGGGACAGAGTAATTCACCCCTCCACTTT.

The rearrangement joins TRBV6-5 to TRBJ2-1; D is unclear. The CDR3 contains 12 residues. Germline assignment: CDR1 MNHEY and CDR2 SVGAGI. V gave up 4 bases and J gave up 6 bases, with 7 bases separating them. The CDR3 coding sequence is TGTGCCAGCAGTTCCCCCCGCAATGAGCAGTTCTTC. This sequence encodes CASSSPRNEQFF.

The chain employs TRBV6-9 and TRBJ2-7; TRBD2 matches at 7 bases. Per the germline V gene, CDR1 is MNHGY and CDR2 is SVAAGI. This CDR3 comprises 12 residues. In DNA, the CDR3 is TGTGCAGCGGGACGCTCTCTACTCGAGCAGTACTTC. Protein product: CAAGRSLLEQYF.

The chain employs TRBV2 and TRBJ1-1; D gene unclear. V dropped 2 bases and J dropped 4 bases, with 17 bases sitting between them. The CDR3 loop spans 16 amino acids. Germline V lookup: CDR1 SNHLY, CDR2 FYNNEI. This CDR3 is CASSELVQARGTEAFF. The CDR3 DNA is TGTGCCAGCAGTGAACTGGTGCAGGCGAGAGGCACTGAAGCTTTCTTT.

This chain's CDR3 is CASSPTGWTEAFF. DNA for the CDR3: TGTGCCAGCAGTCCTACAGGGTGGACTGAAGCTTTCTTT. The chain couples TRBV6-5 to TRBJ1-1; maybe TRBD1 (6 bases). Trimming took off 5 bases at V and 5 bases at J, with 12 bases between the two ends. CDR3 length: 13 amino acids. The germline gives CDR1 MNHEY, CDR2 SVGAGI.

The chain joins TRBV18 to TRBJ2-3, with 9 bases matching TRBD2. The CDR3 length is 15 residues. The trim removed 2 bases at V and 0 bases at J, leaving 0 bases unmatched. Germline V gene data show CDR1 as KGHSH and CDR2 as LQKENI. The CDR3 here is CASSPGTSSTDTQYF. Here the CDR3 DNA reads TGTGCCAGCTCACCAGGGACTAGCAGCACAGATACGCAGTATTTT.

This chain uses TRBV4-1 with TRBJ1-1; 8 nucleotides align to TRBD1. In germline, CDR1 is MGHRA, CDR2 YSYEKL. The junction had 7 bases not matched to a gene; V was cut back by 0 bases and J by 10 bases. This CDR3 has 14 amino acids. CDR3 sequence reads: CASSQDRGTGGAFF. The CDR3 region has the DNA TGCGCCAGCAGCCAAGATCGTGGGACAGGAGGAGCTTTCTTT.

The J gene is TRBJ2-3, the V gene TRBV5-6; D gene ambiguous. The CDR3 spans 14 residues. V shed 1 base and J shed 2 bases, with 8 bases lying between them. CDR1 and CDR2 from the germline V gene are SGHDT and YYEEEE. In DNA, the CDR3 is TGTGCCAGCAGCTTGAATACGAACACAGATACGCAGTATTTT. Its protein is CASSLNTNTDTQYF.

The chain is built from TRBV27 and TRBJ2-1; unclear D gene. Trimming took off 3 bases at V and 9 bases at J, with 9 bases between the two ends. The CDR3 covers 12 residues. Germline values: CDR1 MNHEY, CDR2 SMNVEV (reference sequence). CDR3 region: CASSLGGSEQFF. The CDR3 DNA sequence: TGTGCCAGCAGTTTGGGCGGAAGTGAGCAGTTCTTC.

V usage is TRBV5-1 and J usage is TRBJ2-6; 10 positions agree with TRBD1. This CDR3 comprises 18 residues. With V trimmed by 4 bases and J by 0 bases, 7 bases remained unmatched. Germline CDR1 and CDR2: SGHRS and YFSETQ. In DNA, the CDR3 is TGCGCCAGCAGCCTGCGACAGGGGGCAAGCTCTGGGGCCAACGTCCTGACTTTC. Encoded protein: CASSLRQGASSGANVLTF.

The V call is TRBV4-2, the J call TRBJ1-6; no definite D call. V lost 1 base and J lost 5, with 3 bases in between. The germline V gene encodes CDR1 LGHNA and CDR2 YNFKEQ. CDR3 length: 13 residues. The CDR3 nucleotides are TGTGCCAGCAGCCAAGGAGATAATTCACCCCTCCACTTT. This translates into CASSQGDNSPLHF.

This chain uses TRBV6-5 with TRBJ2-7, with 8 bases lining up with TRBD2. The CDR3 extends over 15 amino acids. Germline assignment: CDR1 MNHEY and CDR2 SVGAGI. The V segment lost 2 bases and the J segment 4 bases; nucleotides outside the gene matches: 7. The CDR3 here is CASSYPREGRYEQYF. As DNA, the CDR3 is TGTGCCAGCAGTTACCCCCGGGAGGGTCGGTACGAGCAGTACTTC.

This chain uses TRBV6-1 with TRBJ2-1; 7 bases fit TRBD1. Germline trimming cut 3 bases from V and 0 bases from J; bases unmatched to any gene: 2. This CDR3 region has 15 residues. Per the germline V gene, CDR1 is MNHNS and CDR2 is SASEGT. The CDR3 protein is CASSDRQGSYNEQFF. CDR3 bases: TGTGCCAGCAGTGACCGACAGGGCTCCTACAATGAGCAGTTCTTC.

This rearrangement joins TRBV19 to TRBJ2-3; maybe TRBD2 (6 bases). Germline V CDR1 and CDR2: LNHDA, SQIVND (reference sequence). The CDR3 length is 14 residues. V lost 8 bases, J lost 1 base, and 13 bases lay in between. The CDR3 DNA is TGTGCCAGTTCTCCCCGACTAGGCACAGATACGCAGTATTTT. Translation: CASSPRLGTDTQYF. Supplemented by reference TRBV19 and TRBJ2-3, the full variable domain reads DGGITQSPKYLFRKEGQNVTLSCEQNLNHDAMYWYRQDPGQGLRLIYYSQIVNDFQKGDIAEGYSVSREKKESFPLTVTSAQKNPTAFYLCASSPRLGTDTQYFGPGTRLTVL.

The chain uses TRBV27 and TRBJ2-3; D call uncertain. The CDR3 spans 16 residues. Germline loops: CDR1 MNHEY, CDR2 SMNVEV (reference sequence). Trimming cost V 2 bases and J 1 base, with 13 bases left between them. CDR3: CASSLVAPEGTDTQYF. The CDR3 region has the DNA TGTGCCAGCAGTTTAGTGGCACCCGAGGGCACAGATACGCAGTATTTT.